This TCR beta chain was obtained from a study of graft-versus-host responses after intestinal transplantation. Study-level information: The recipients all started with anti-thymocyte globulin induction and then took tacrolimus and steroids for 2 to 4 years. Overall study results and limits: GvH clones detected in recipient marrow included some appearing first in ileum or blood. When patients had graft-donor T cell macrochimerism, their allografts held high graft-versus-host to host-versus-graft clonal ratios.

The repertoire was sequenced with immunoSEQ multiplex PCR; TCRdb's copy has only in-frame clones and lacks some. The sample carries tens of thousands of clones, around 95% recorded once. The J segment lost 4 bases and the V segment lost 5 bases, leaving 7 bases of the junction unmatched. CDR1 is MNHEY, CDR2 SMNVEV, per germline (reference sequence). This CDR3 has 16 residues. Of note for this clone: Its antigen remains unidentified.

Sequencing used unstimulated CD8+ T cells sorted from spleen or lymph node cells, obtained before intestinal transplant. The origin of this receptor is a human donor who received an intestinal transplant. The V gene is TRBV27, the J gene TRBJ2-1, with 11 bases fitting TRBD2. The CDR3 DNA is TGTGCCAGCAGTCTATTGGGACTAGCGGAGTACAATGAGCAGTTCTTC. This encodes CASSLLGLAEYNEQFF.